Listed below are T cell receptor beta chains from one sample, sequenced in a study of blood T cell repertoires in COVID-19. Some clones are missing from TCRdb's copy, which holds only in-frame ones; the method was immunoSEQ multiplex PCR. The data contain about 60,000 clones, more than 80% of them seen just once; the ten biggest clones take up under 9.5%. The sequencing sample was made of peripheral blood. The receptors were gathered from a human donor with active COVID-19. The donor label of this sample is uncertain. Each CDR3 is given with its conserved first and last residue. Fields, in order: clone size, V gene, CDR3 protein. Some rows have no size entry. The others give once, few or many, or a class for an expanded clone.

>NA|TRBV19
CASSGVSSNQPQHF
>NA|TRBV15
CATSRGGTGSYEQYF
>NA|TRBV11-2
CASSLDFKSSYNEQFF
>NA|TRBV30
CACTGTGSPSISYEQYF
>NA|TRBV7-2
CASSLARLPGELFF
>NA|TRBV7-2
CASSLGGGGQETQYF
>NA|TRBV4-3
CASSQDRPPTGNIQYF
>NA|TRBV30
CAWSVTRGKRGGSDTQYF
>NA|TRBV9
CASSVDPANYGYTF
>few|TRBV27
CASSFSSAVDTQYF
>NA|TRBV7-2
CASSLEGASAETQYF
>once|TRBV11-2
CASSLASGGYSYEQYF
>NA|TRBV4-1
CASSQADRATTSKYF
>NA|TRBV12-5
CASGFGRASDQPQHF
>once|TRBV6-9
CASSYRLPWAYEQYF
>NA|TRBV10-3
CAISESTGVVQYF
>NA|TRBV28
CASSPQQGPYEQYF
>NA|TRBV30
CARRDRRNTEAFF
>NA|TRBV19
CASSRGQNYGYTF
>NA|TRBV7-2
CASSPPRGDTQYF
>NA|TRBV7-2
CASKWTGGYEQFF
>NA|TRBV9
CASSVAAGSYEQYF
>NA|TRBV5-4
CASSFPGNTEAFF
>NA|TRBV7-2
CASSWGLAGSEQYF
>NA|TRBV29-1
CSVDITGIGEKLFF
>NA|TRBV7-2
CASSVGQGRVDEQFF
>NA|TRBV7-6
CASRPTRAGVRDEQFF